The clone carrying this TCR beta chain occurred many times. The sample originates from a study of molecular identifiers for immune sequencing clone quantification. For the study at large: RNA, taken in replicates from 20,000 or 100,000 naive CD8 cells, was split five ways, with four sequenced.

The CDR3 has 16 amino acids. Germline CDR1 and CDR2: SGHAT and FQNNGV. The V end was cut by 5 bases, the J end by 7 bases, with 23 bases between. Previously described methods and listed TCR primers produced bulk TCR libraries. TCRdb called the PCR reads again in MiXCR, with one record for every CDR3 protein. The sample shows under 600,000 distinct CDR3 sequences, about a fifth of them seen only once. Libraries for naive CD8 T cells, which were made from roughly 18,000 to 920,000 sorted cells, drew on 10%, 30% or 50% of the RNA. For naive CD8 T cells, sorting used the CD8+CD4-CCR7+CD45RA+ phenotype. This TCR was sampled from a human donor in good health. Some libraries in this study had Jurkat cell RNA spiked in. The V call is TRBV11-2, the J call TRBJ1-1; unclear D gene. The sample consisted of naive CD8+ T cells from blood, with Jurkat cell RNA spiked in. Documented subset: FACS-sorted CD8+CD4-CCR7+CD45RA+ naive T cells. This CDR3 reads CASSPFGRPAVGEAFF. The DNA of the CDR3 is TGTGCCAGCAGCCCATTTGGGCGGCCAGCGGTTGGTGAAGCTTTCTTT.